This T cell receptor (beta chain) was recorded in a study of T-cell reconstitution after alpha-beta-depleted transplantation in children. This clonotype was seen repeatedly, ten times or more. For TCRbeta, the library was prepared with unique molecular identifiers. Using its own MiXCR run on the PCR reads, TCRdb lists one record per CDR3 protein. The sample records about 270,000 distinct CDR3 sequences, 9.9% being singletons. Trimming shortened V by 6 bases and J by 0 bases, and 9 bases separated the two germline ends. CDR1 and CDR2 (germline): SGHVS, FQNEAQ. CDR3 size: 13 residues. This TCR was sampled from a human donor who donated a stem cell graft to a child with SCID. V and J are TRBV7-8 and TRBJ2-7; perhaps TRBD2 as D (6 bases). This specimen consisted of PBMCs from the stem cell graft donor, obtained from the stem cell graft. For the CDR3, the DNA is TGTGCCAGCAGTTCCGGGAGCTCCTACGAGCAGTACTTC. It codes for CASSSGSSYEQYF.